This TCR beta chain was sequenced during a study of a mutant IDH1 vaccine in newly diagnosed glioma. The overall study: Vaccine dosing followed radiotherapy by 4-6 weeks, or accompanied temozolomide cycles. Former treatment meant radiotherapy, temozolomide, or both; the majority had gotten both. Broader study findings: Among top peripheral T cell clonotypes, changes seemed unrelated to pseudoprogression.

Measured with immunoSEQ multiplex PCR; TCRdb has only the in-frame clones, and not every one. The sample holds around 50,000 clones, 70% to 90% seen once. There are 13 residues in the CDR3. The germline CDR1 and CDR2 sequences are SGHTA and FQGNSA. V lost 3 bases to trimming and J lost 3 bases, with 8 bases between them. About this clone itself: What it binds is not known.

As for time point: week 5, during vaccination. Vaccine doses each comprised 300 ug of mutant IDH1 20-mer peptide, with topical imiquimod. The input for sequencing was PBMCs, taken from a glioma patient whose treatment included an IDH1 peptide vaccine. The V and J genes are TRBV7-2 and TRBJ1-2, with no clear D. This receptor was identified in a woman between 40 and 55 years old with glioma. The CDR3 sequence: CASSFYGDYGYTF. Here the CDR3 DNA reads TGTGCCAGCAGCTTCTACGGGGACTATGGCTACACCTTC.